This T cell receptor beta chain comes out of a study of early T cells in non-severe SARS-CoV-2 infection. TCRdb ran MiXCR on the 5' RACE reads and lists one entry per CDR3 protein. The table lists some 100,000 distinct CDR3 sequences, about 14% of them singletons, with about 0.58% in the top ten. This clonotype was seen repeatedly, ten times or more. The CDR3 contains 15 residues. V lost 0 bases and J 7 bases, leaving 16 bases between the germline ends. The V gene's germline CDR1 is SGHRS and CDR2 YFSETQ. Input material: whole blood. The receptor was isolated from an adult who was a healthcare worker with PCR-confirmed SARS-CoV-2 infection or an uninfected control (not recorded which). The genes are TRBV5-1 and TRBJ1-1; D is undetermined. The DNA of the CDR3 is TGCGCCAGCAGCTTGGACACACGAGGACTGGATGAAGCTTTCTTT. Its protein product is CASSLDTRGLDEAFF.